This entry describes one T cell receptor (beta chain). Its antigen is unknown. In preparing each TCR library, 3500 ng of total RNA was used. TCRdb reprocessed the 5' RACE reads and keeps a single row for each CDR3 protein, giving no DNA. Its listing shows about 420,000 distinct CDR3 sequences. The record originates from a study of monozygotic twins with inflammatory bowel disease. Blood was drawn at around 2.5 ml per donor. The authors isolated total RNA from whole blood without sorting T cells. From germline, CDR1 is SQVTM and CDR2 ANQGSEA. This CDR3 is built from 13 residues. General study results and limits: On the inverse Simpson index, IBD patients scored lower for TCRbeta diversity than healthy co-twins.

Source material: blood. The chain carries TRBV29-1 and TRBJ1-5; TCRdb's assignment of TRBD1 cannot be checked, as there is no DNA. The source is a human donor with ulcerative colitis or Crohn's disease, or a healthy co-twin of an affected twin (not recorded which). CDR3 protein: CSVAGHENQPQHF.